Each of the 18 T cell receptor beta chains below was sequenced from the same sample in a study of molecular identifiers for immune sequencing clone quantification. TCRdb used MiXCR to reprocess the PCR reads, holding one entry per CDR3 protein. The sample has 400,000 to 600,000 distinct CDR3 sequences; 20% to 25% are singletons. The sequencing sample was made of naive CD8+ T cells from blood, with Jurkat cell RNA spiked in. Subset specified: FACS-sorted CD8+CD4-CCR7+CD45RA+ naive T cells. The receptor set was obtained from a human donor in good health. Some libraries in this study had Jurkat cell RNA spiked in.

This clonotype was found many times. This rearrangement joins TRBV4-3 to TRBJ2-1; D is ambiguous. Per the germline V gene, CDR1 is LGHNA and CDR2 is YSLEER. The CDR3 has 12 amino acids. The V and J ends lost 4 bases and 14 bases respectively, with 15 bases between them. The CDR3 bases are TGCGCCAGCAGCCCCGACGGAGATATGGAGTTCTTC. It specifies CASSPDGDMEFF.

This clonotype has just a few counts. The chain employs TRBV11-2 and TRBJ2-1; TRBD2 agrees at 11 bases. The CDR3 totals 15 residues. Germline assignment: CDR1 SGHAT and CDR2 FQNNGV. Trimming at V came to 3 bases and at J to 5 bases, leaving 3 bases not matched to a gene. Here the CDR3 DNA reads TGTGCCAGCAGCTTCGGGACTAGCGGCAACAATGAGCAGTTCTTC. Translated, it gives CASSFGTSGNNEQFF.

As for this clonotype: As the CDR3 is not closed by the conserved phenylalanine or tryptophan, this likely results from a read error. The chain combines TRBV4-3 with TRBJ1-5; D remains unclear. This CDR3 comprises 15 residues. Per germline, CDR1 LGHNA and CDR2 YSLEER. Between the trimmed V and J ends, which lost 0 bases and 1 base, there was a span of 7 bases. CDR3 protein: CASSQDMGSNQPQHI. In DNA, the CDR3 is TGCGCCAGCAGCCAAGATATGGGGAGCAATCAGCCCCAGCATATT.

This clonotype was seen a handful of times. The chain joins TRBV20-1 to TRBJ2-5; no clear D gene. Germline assignment: CDR1 DFQATT and CDR2 SNEGSKA (reference sequence). This CDR3 region has 18 residues. With 0 bases removed from V and 2 bases from J, the gap between germline ends came to 22 bases. For the CDR3, the DNA is TGCAGTGCTAGAGATTCCAATCCTTATGACACAAAGCAAGAGACCCAGTACTTC. Amino acid sequence: CSARDSNPYDTKQETQYF.

There are many counts of this clonotype. The chain uses TRBV6-5 and TRBJ2-3; TRBD2 aligns across 7 bases. CDR1 is MNHEY, CDR2 SVGAGI, per germline. V dropped 0 bases and J dropped 4; count of bases not matched to a gene: 7. The CDR3 consists of 16 residues. The DNA of the CDR3 is TGTGCCAGCAGTTACTCCAGGCGGGAGCTAGCAGATACGCAGTATTTT. It is translated as CASSYSRRELADTQYF.

The chain recombines TRBV5-6 with TRBJ1-4, with D maybe TRBD1 (6 bases). Trimming removed 0 bases at V and 5 bases at J, with 8 bases between. Germline assignment: CDR1 SGHDT and CDR2 YYEEEE. The CDR3 contains 14 residues. This CDR3 is CASSLAGVNEKLFF. The CDR3 coding sequence is TGTGCCAGCAGCTTGGCAGGGGTGAATGAAAAACTGTTTTTT.

In its sample, this clonotype was seen a few times. The J gene is TRBJ2-2, the V gene TRBV7-9, with D unresolved. V was trimmed by 5 bases and J by 7 bases, leaving 14 bases between them. Per the germline V gene, CDR1 is SEHNR and CDR2 is FQNEAQ (reference sequence). The CDR3 has 14 residues. The CDR3 is CASSRVIGFGELFF. CDR3 sequence (DNA): TGTGCCAGCAGCCGTGTGATCGGGTTCGGGGAGCTGTTTTTT.

This clonotype has more than one count but fewer than ten. J is TRBJ2-3 and V is TRBV9; no clear D. From germline, CDR1 is SGDLS and CDR2 YYNGEE. This CDR3 is 14 amino acids long. The ends were cut back, 0 bases at V and 6 bases at J, with 11 bases in the middle. CDR3 amino acids: CASSVVENRDTQYF. As DNA, the CDR3 is TGTGCCAGCAGCGTAGTGGAGAATCGGGATACGCAGTATTTT.

This clonotype was found once. A read error may be the cause here, since a much bigger clone is one base away. V usage is TRBV29-1 and J usage is TRBJ2-7; 8 positions match TRBD2. V lost 4 bases, J lost 4 bases, and 18 bases stayed unmatched. In germline, CDR1 is SQVTM, CDR2 ANQGSEA. The CDR3 loop spans 17 amino acids. The CDR3 coding sequence is TGCAGCGTTGGGACCCTCGAGGGTAGCGGGATCCATTACGAGCAGTACTTC. Its translation: CSVGTLEGSGIHYEQYF.

The chain is built from TRBV10-3 and TRBJ2-7, with D perhaps matching TRBD1 (6 bases). Germline CDR1 ENHRY, CDR2 SYGVKD. Trimming removed 9 bases at V and 1 base at J, with 10 bases between. This CDR3 contains 12 residues. The CDR3 here is CAILDSSYEQYF. CDR3 bases: TGTGCCATTCTGGACAGTTCCTACGAGCAGTACTTC.

This clonotype was counted ten times or more. This chain connects TRBV14 to TRBJ2-3, with TRBD2 identical over 8 bases. The CDR3 runs to 15 residues. Germline trimming cut 0 bases from V and 5 bases from J; bases unmatched to any gene: 4. Germline CDR1 and CDR2: SGHDN and FVKESK. CDR3 sequence reads: CASSQEWLAGDTQYF. CDR3 DNA: TGTGCCAGCAGCCAAGAATGGCTAGCGGGAGATACGCAGTATTTT. Filled out from reference TRBV14 and TRBJ2-3, the complete variable domain reads EAGVTQFPSHSVIEKGQTVTLRCDPISGHDNLYWYRRVMGKEIKFLLHFVKESKQDESGMPNNRFLAERTGGTYSTLKVQPAELEDSGVYFCASSQEWLAGDTQYFGPGTRLTVL.

Comment on this clonotype: A much more abundant neighbour one base away suggests this may be a read error. The chain uses TRBV5-3 and TRBJ1-1; 9 nucleotides align to TRBD1. TRBV5-3 carries the ORF label, with uncertain function. The trim removed 10 bases at V and 0 bases at J, leaving 19 bases unmatched. The CDR3 length is 18 residues. As DNA, the CDR3 is TGTGCCGGCAGCTTAGCTAGGACAGGGGAAGGAATGAACACTGAAGCTTTCTTT. Translation gives CAGSLARTGEGMNTEAFF.

In this sample, this clonotype turned up many times. The rearrangement links TRBV29-1 to TRBJ1-5; 7 bases match TRBD1. Germline CDR1 reads SQVTM; CDR2 reads ANQGSEA. With V trimmed by 4 bases and J by 3 bases, 6 bases remained unmatched. The CDR3 totals 14 residues. In nucleotides, the CDR3 is TGCAGCGTTGCAACAGGGGATCTCAATCAGCCCCAGCATTTT. Its translation: CSVATGDLNQPQHF.

This clonotype was counted between two and nine times. The chain joins TRBV27 to TRBJ2-3, with D perhaps TRBD1 (6 bases). The CDR3 is made up of 16 amino acids. Deletions cut 5 bases from V and 2 bases from J, with 17 bases between. CDR1 is MNHEY and CDR2 is SMNVEV in the germline V gene (reference sequence). CDR3 protein: CASSPRQEALTDTQYF. CDR3 nucleotide sequence: TGTGCCAGCAGTCCTAGACAGGAGGCCCTCACAGATACGCAGTATTTT.

V usage is TRBV29-1 and J usage is TRBJ2-1; 7 bases line up with TRBD2. This CDR3 contains 13 residues. Germline V gene sequence: CDR1 SQVTM, CDR2 ANQGSEA. The CDR3 spells CAWGGSPYNEQFF. In nucleotides, the CDR3 is TGCGCATGGGGAGGGTCCCCCTACAATGAGCAGTTCTTC.

Comments on this clonotype: The germline gene is not matched at one end of the junction; a read error may be the cause. V and J are TRBV23-1 and TRBJ2-3; 8 bases agree with TRBD2. TRBV23-1 has ORF status, its function being uncertain. The CDR3 has 23 amino acids. CDR3 sequence: CASSQLGEDRGGFLRVSGDTQCF. CDR3 DNA sequence: TGCGCCAGCAGTCAATTGGGAGAAGATCGCGGGGGGTTTTTAAGGGTCTCCGGAGATACGCAGTGTTTT.

The rearrangement links TRBV25-1 to TRBJ1-1; D perhaps matches TRBD1 (5 bases). V lost 8 bases and J lost 2, with 15 bases in between. The CDR3 covers 14 residues. In germline, CDR1 is MGHDK, CDR2 SYGVNS. CDR3 in amino acids: CASEQTRGNTEAFF. The CDR3 DNA is TGTGCCAGCGAACAAACAAGGGGCAACACTGAAGCTTTCTTT.

In its sample, this clonotype was seen many times. This sequence joins TRBV12-3 or TRBV12-4 and TRBJ2-1; D is uncertain. V shed 6 bases and J shed 4 bases, with 10 bases lying between them. The CDR3 has 13 residues. The CDR3 DNA follows: TGTGCCAGCAGCGCGACCCTATACAATGAGCAGTTCTTC. It encodes CASSATLYNEQFF.